A single sample gave rise to the 10 T cell receptor beta chains below, sequenced in a study of blood T cell repertoires in COVID-19. The table came from immunoSEQ multiplex PCR; TCRdb's copy has only in-frame clones and leaves some out. This repertoire shows approximately 310,000 clones, roughly 84% found once; its top ten account for 1%. Sequenced material: peripheral blood. These receptors were taken from a man aged 45-65 years with active or convalescent COVID-19.

This sequence joins TRBV19 and TRBJ2-7, with TRBD1 matching over 10 bases. This CDR3 spans 14 amino acids. CDR1 is LNHDA, CDR2 SQIVND, per germline (reference sequence). J lost 5 bases, V lost 5 bases, and 6 bases had no gene match. DNA for the CDR3: TGTGCCAGTAGTTACCGGGACAGGGGCCACGAGCAGTACTTC. The encoded protein is CASSYRDRGHEQYF.

The chain recombines TRBV6-2 or TRBV6-3 with TRBJ2-7; 8 nucleotides align to TRBD2. The CDR3 spans 14 residues. J gave up 2 bases and V 2 bases, and 2 bases lay outside the gene matches. CDR1 and CDR2 (germline): MNHEY, SVGEGT. The CDR3 bases are TGTGCCAGCAGTTACGCCGGGGGGGCCTACGAGCAGTACTTC. Translation gives CASSYAGGAYEQYF.

The V gene is TRBV28, the J gene TRBJ2-7, with D perhaps matching TRBD1 (5 bases). CDR1 is MDHEN and CDR2 is SYDVKM in the germline V gene. The ends were cut back, 3 bases at V and 6 bases at J, with 12 bases in the middle. The CDR3 runs 13 residues. The CDR3 loop is CASSFGRVREQYF. In DNA, the CDR3 is TGTGCCAGCAGTTTCGGCAGGGTGCGCGAGCAGTACTTC.

The chain couples TRBV29-1 to TRBJ2-2; 12 bases agree with TRBD1. The length of the CDR3 is 17 residues. In germline, CDR1 is SQVTM, CDR2 ANQGSEA. CDR3 sequence (DNA): TGCATCCTGAGTTCGGGACAGGGGGCAGTTGGGACCGGGGAGCTGTTTTTT. Translating it yields CILSSGQGAVGTGELFF.

The chain is built from TRBV6-1 and TRBJ1-2; 7 bases are shared with TRBD1. Germline lookup yields CDR1 MNHNS and CDR2 SASEGT. V gave up 5 bases and J gave up 8 bases; unmatched junction bases: 14. The CDR3 totals 15 residues. Written as DNA, the CDR3 is TGTGCCAGCAGTATCCGGAAGGGGGCTTTCGGGGGCTACACCTTC. Its protein is CASSIRKGAFGGYTF.

This sequence joins TRBV7-6 and TRBJ2-3; 11 nucleotides line up with TRBD1. Germline trimming cut 5 bases from V and 4 bases from J; bases unmatched to any gene: 8. Germline loops: CDR1 SGHVS, CDR2 FNYEAQ. This CDR3 spans 16 amino acids. CDR3: CASSTTGQGASDTQYF. The CDR3 region has the DNA TGTGCCAGCAGCACTACTGGACAGGGGGCATCAGATACGCAGTATTTT.

This sequence joins TRBV7-2 and TRBJ1-2, with D possibly TRBD1 on 6 matching bases. Germline assignment: CDR1 SGHTA and CDR2 FQGNSA. V shed 1 base and J shed 4 bases, with 7 bases lying between them. The CDR3 consists of 13 residues. This CDR3 is CASSLGRGYGYTF. CDR3 nucleotide sequence: TGTGCCAGCAGCTTAGGCAGGGGCTATGGCTACACCTTC.

The chain employs TRBV24-1 and TRBJ1-4; the D gene is possibly TRBD1 (5 bases). V was clipped by 7 bases and J by 6 bases, with 17 bases between them. Germline CDR1 and CDR2: KGHDR and SFDVKD. CDR3 length: 15 residues. The CDR3 DNA follows: TGTGCCACCAGGGGAACGACAGTTTTATATGAAAAACTGTTTTTT. Its protein is CATRGTTVLYEKLFF.

This clone was seen only a few times. The junction differs from germline at one of its ends, possibly a read error. The chain carries TRBV12-3 or TRBV12-4 and TRBJ2-7; 12 bases agree with TRBD2. The CDR3 is made up of 11 amino acids. This chain's CDR3 is CASSSRTSGEF. CDR3 coding DNA: TGTGCCAGCAGCTCGAGGACTAGCGGGGAGTTC.

The chain carries TRBV6-5 and TRBJ1-2; D unclear. The CDR3 loop spans 13 amino acids. Looked up from germline, CDR1 is MNHEY and CDR2 is SVGAGI. Between the trimmed V and J ends, which lost 6 bases and 7 bases, there was a span of 15 bases. The chain's CDR3 is CASRPLGRSGYTF. CDR3 in DNA: TGTGCCAGCAGACCCCTGGGGAGGAGTGGCTACACCTTC.